This is a list of T cell receptor beta chains from one sample in a study of low-dose radiotherapy and immunotherapy resistance in tumors. TCRdb redid the calling of the reads with MiXCR, one entry per CDR3 protein. The table has fewer than 95,000 distinct CDR3 sequences, more than 8.5% seen once. Sequencing used PBMCs, obtained before treatment. The receptors stem from a male donor with prostate cancer. The CDR3 runs from the conserved cysteine through the conserved F or W. D genes are given only for firm matches. Expanded clones get a size class; other rows say once, few or many, or leave the size out.

CDR3 protein	CDR3 DNA	V gene	D gene	clone size	J gene
CAWSAEVSSQPQHF	TGTGCCTGGAGTGCTGAGGTAAGCTCTCAGCCCCAGCATTTT	TRBV30	NA	many	TRBJ1-5
CASSLELVYSNQPQHF	TGTGCCAGCAGCTTGGAGTTAGTCTATAGCAATCAGCCCCAGCATTTT	TRBV5-5	NA	many	TRBJ1-5
CASSLMAGDPRETQYF	TGTGCCAGCAGCTTAATGGCGGGAGACCCCCGGGAGACCCAGTACTTC	TRBV7-8	TRBD2	many	TRBJ2-5
CASSLEGSRYGYTF	TGTGCCAGCAGCTTGGAGGGCAGTCGCTATGGCTACACCTTC	TRBV5-6	NA	many	TRBJ1-2
CASSQPTGSGANVLTF	TGCGCCAGCAGCCAACCCACAGGGTCCGGGGCCAACGTCCTGACTTTC	TRBV4-3	NA	many	TRBJ2-6
CASRRAGGAYQETQYF	TGTGCCAGCAGGAGAGCAGGGGGAGCATACCAAGAGACCCAGTACTTC	TRBV28	TRBD1	many	TRBJ2-5
CSAVRGMNTEAFF	TGCAGCGCCGTAAGAGGGATGAACACTGAAGCTTTCTTT	TRBV29-1	NA	many	TRBJ1-1
CASSLSRSEAFF	TGTGCCAGCAGCTTGAGTAGGTCGGAAGCTTTCTTT	TRBV5-5	NA	NA	TRBJ1-1
CASSYDGPTGELFF	TGTGCCAGCAGTTACGACGGCCCCACCGGGGAGCTGTTTTTT	TRBV6-5	NA	many	TRBJ2-2
CASSLDSVYEQYF	TGTGCCAGCAGCTTAGATTCTGTCTACGAGCAGTACTTC	TRBV7-2	NA	many	TRBJ2-7
CASKGGYNEQFF	TGTGCCAGTAAAGGCGGTTACAATGAGCAGTTCTTC	TRBV19	NA	few	TRBJ2-1
CASSATKNTGELFF	TGTGCCAGTAGCGCAACTAAGAACACCGGGGAGCTGTTTTTT	TRBV19	NA	many	TRBJ2-2
CATSELTSGSQDTQYF	TGTGCCACCAGTGAACTGACTAGCGGGAGCCAAGATACCCAGTACTTC	TRBV24-1	TRBD2	few	TRBJ2-5
CASSLARGPYNEQFF	TGTGCCAGCAGCTTAGCCAGGGGGCCCTACAATGAGCAGTTCTTC	TRBV7-2	TRBD1	many	TRBJ2-1
CATSADRPPEAFF	TGTGCCACCAGCGCGGACAGGCCTCCTGAAGCTTTCTTT	TRBV15	TRBD1	many	TRBJ1-1
CASSLGGLAKNIQYF	TGCGCCAGCAGCTTGGGAGGACTAGCCAAAAACATTCAGTACTTC	TRBV5-1	NA	once	TRBJ2-4
CASSALAGGAYEQYF	TGTGCCAGCAGCGCGTTAGCGGGAGGGGCCTACGAGCAGTACTTC	TRBV9	TRBD2	NA	TRBJ2-7
CASSLTLTSTDTQYF	TGTGCCAGCAGTTTAACACTAACTAGCACAGATACGCAGTATTTT	TRBV28	NA	many	TRBJ2-3
CASSRDRGPYNEQFF	TGTGCCAGCAGCCGGGACAGGGGGCCCTACAATGAGCAGTTCTTC	TRBV11-3	TRBD1	many	TRBJ2-1
CAWTDLGAYNEQFF	TGTGCCTGGACGGACCTAGGCGCCTACAATGAGCAGTTCTTC	TRBV30	NA	many	TRBJ2-1
CASSQRTGPTLKDEQYF	TGTGCCAGCAGTCAGAGGACAGGGCCTACCCTAAAGGACGAGCAGTACTTC	TRBV27	TRBD1	many	TRBJ2-7
CAISEFDEQYF	TGTGCCATCAGTGAGTTTGACGAGCAGTACTTC	TRBV10-3	NA	many	TRBJ2-7
CASTRDPGRAFF	TGTGCCAGCACACGGGACCCCGGGAGAGCTTTCTTT	TRBV7-9	NA	many	TRBJ1-1
CAISESVGWSATGELFF	TGTGCCATCAGTGAGTCGGTAGGGTGGTCGGCCACCGGGGAGCTGTTTTTT	TRBV10-3	NA	many	TRBJ2-2
CASNLNGYTF	TGTGCCAGCAATCTGAATGGCTACACCTTC	TRBV28	NA	NA	TRBJ1-2
CASSLGAPNSGANVLTF	TGTGCCAGCAGTTTGGGGGCCCCAAACTCTGGGGCCAACGTCCTGACTTTC	TRBV27	NA	many	TRBJ2-6